This entry lists 23 T cell receptor beta chains sequenced from one sample in a study of T cell changes during pregnancy in multiple sclerosis. Profiled with immunoSEQ multiplex PCR; TCRdb holds only in-frame clones, not every one. The data contain approximately 44,000 clones, 85% to 95% of them seen just once; the ten biggest clones take up 0.52%. Here the sequenced sample was CD4+ T cells from peripheral blood mononuclear cells, taken in the third trimester of pregnancy. The receptors come from a female donor with multiple sclerosis, enrolled in a pregnancy study.

This clone is a singleton in its sample. J is TRBJ2-7 and V is TRBV6-1; D not certain. Germline values: CDR1 MNHNS, CDR2 SASEGT. The CDR3 runs 12 residues. V dropped 6 bases and J dropped 5 bases, with 11 bases sitting between them. CDR3 protein: CASSQTLHEQYF. The CDR3 DNA reads as TGTGCCAGCAGCCAAACTCTACACGAGCAGTACTTC.

Points on this clone: The junction departs from the called germline gene at one end, perhaps through a read error. Other DNA variants within this sample encode the same CDR3. The chain uses TRBV5-4 and TRBJ2-1; 11 nucleotides line up with TRBD2. CDR1 is SGHNT, CDR2 YYREEE, per germline (reference sequence). This CDR3 is built from 15 residues. CDR3 nucleotide sequence: TGTGCCAGCAGCCTCCGACTAGCGGGAAGGCATGAGCAATTCTTC. Encoded protein: CASSLRLAGRHEQFF.

The CDR3 is CASSKAIEALETQYF. CDR3 DNA: TGTGCCAGCAGCAAAGCTATAGAGGCTCTAGAGACCCAGTACTTC. V is TRBV21-1 and J is TRBJ2-5; the DNA was not used to check the table's D call, TRBD2. TRBV21-1 is a pseudogene locus. The CDR3 length is 15 residues.

This clone occurred once. The chain links TRBV7-9 to TRBJ2-2, with a possible D match to TRBD2 (6 bases). V lost 4 bases and J 1 base, leaving 19 bases between the germline ends. The germline CDR1 and CDR2 sequences are SEHNR and FQNEAQ (reference sequence). The CDR3 runs 18 residues. The CDR3: CASSSLTGERVNTGELFF. CDR3 coding DNA: TGTGCCAGCAGCTCGCTGACTGGGGAGCGGGTGAACACCGGGGAGCTGTTTTTT.

The CDR3 DNA is TGTGCCAGCAGCCCCCACAGGGGTATAGGAGAGACCCAGTACTTC. Encoded protein: CASSPHRGIGETQYF. This chain joins TRBV7-2 and TRBJ2-5, with 7 bases that match TRBD1. CDR3 length equals 15 residues. The V gene's germline CDR1 is SGHTA and CDR2 FQGNSA. J was trimmed by 4 bases and V by 5 bases; bases with no gene match: 10.

The chain has TRBV7-2 and TRBJ2-1; 11 bases fit TRBD2. CDR1 and CDR2 (germline): SGHTA, FQGNSA. This CDR3 spans 18 amino acids. V shed 4 bases, J shed 1 base, and the junction held 9 bases outside the gene matches. The CDR3 region is CASSSGLAGGGSYNEQFF. Here the CDR3 DNA reads TGTGCCAGCAGCTCGGGTCTAGCGGGAGGAGGATCCTACAATGAGCAGTTCTTC.

The genes are TRBV7-2 and TRBJ2-7; D ambiguous. There are 13 residues in the CDR3. Germline V gives CDR1 SGHTA, CDR2 FQGNSA. Trimming cost V 1 base and J 4 bases, with 8 bases left between them. As DNA, the CDR3 is TGTGCCAGCAGCTTAGGAGCTAGGTACGAGCAGTACTTC. Translating it yields CASSLGARYEQYF. Complete variable domain (other parts from reference TRBV7-2 and TRBJ2-7): GAGVSQSPSNKVTEKGKDVELRCDPISGHTALYWYRQSLGQGLEFLIYFQGNSAPDKSGLPSDRFSAERTGGSVSTLTIQRTQQEDSAVYLCASSLGARYEQYFGPGTRLTVT.

This chain uses TRBV28 with TRBJ1-2, with D possibly matching TRBD1 (5 bases). Deletions cut 5 bases from V and 8 bases from J, with 15 bases between. The germline V gene has CDR1 MDHEN and CDR2 SYDVKM. The CDR3 length is 13 residues. CDR3 coding DNA: TGTGCCAGCAGTGTAAGGGGTGGTTTAGGCTACACCTTC. Translated: CASSVRGGLGYTF.

This chain links TRBV19 with TRBJ1-4; perhaps TRBD1 as D (5 bases). Germline loops: CDR1 LNHDA, CDR2 SQIVND (reference sequence). The CDR3 sequence is 14 residues long. V was shortened by 0 bases and J by 8 bases, with 10 bases between the two germline ends. DNA of the CDR3: TGTGCCAGTAGTATAGAGTTTGGGGGGGAAAAACTGTTTTTT. It specifies CASSIEFGGEKLFF. Full variable domain (missing parts from reference TRBV19 and TRBJ1-4): DGGITQSPKYLFRKEGQNVTLSCEQNLNHDAMYWYRQDPGQGLRLIYYSQIVNDFQKGDIAEGYSVSREKKESFPLTVTSAQKNPTAFYLCASSIEFGGEKLFFGSGTQLSVL.

This clone was seen once. The V and J genes are TRBV14 and TRBJ2-7; TRBD2 matches 11 bases. The CDR3 runs 15 residues. The germline V gene encodes CDR1 SGHDN and CDR2 FVKESK. V lost 6 bases to trimming and J lost 4 bases; unmatched junction nucleotides: 8. The chain's CDR3 is CASSPRGLAAYEQYF. For the CDR3, the DNA is TGTGCCAGCAGTCCAAGGGGACTAGCGGCGTACGAGCAGTACTTC.

The chain uses TRBV7-3 and TRBJ2-1, with 8 bases that match TRBD2. The CDR3 has 15 residues. Per the germline V gene, CDR1 is SGHTA and CDR2 is FQGTGA. V shed 4 bases and J 5 bases; nucleotides not matched to a gene: 7. The CDR3 sequence: CASSSYSGSHNEQFF. CDR3 DNA: TGTGCCAGCAGCTCATACAGCGGGAGTCACAATGAGCAGTTCTTC.

V and J are TRBV7-2 and TRBJ1-3; maybe TRBD1 (6 bases). The CDR3 sequence is 15 residues long. The V gene's germline CDR1 is SGHTA and CDR2 FQGNSA. Trimming took 4 bases from V and 4 from J, leaving 14 bases between them. CDR3 nucleotides: TGTGCCAGCAGCTCAGAACAGGGAATCGGAAACACCATATATTTT. Amino acid sequence: CASSSEQGIGNTIYF.

The rearrangement uses TRBV19 and TRBJ2-7, with 7 bases matching TRBD2. This CDR3 is 14 amino acids long. V lost 5 bases, J lost 7 bases, and 11 bases stayed unmatched. CDR1 is LNHDA, CDR2 SQIVND, per germline (reference sequence). The CDR3 DNA is TGTGCCAGTAGTCTTACTGGCGGGAGTCTAGAGCAGTACTTC. As protein: CASSLTGGSLEQYF.

This rearrangement joins TRBV5-1 to TRBJ2-3, with 8 bases that match TRBD2. CDR1 and CDR2 (germline): SGHRS, YFSETQ. This CDR3 contains 14 residues. The V and J ends lost 2 bases and 3 bases, in that order; junction bases with no gene match: 2. CDR3 in DNA: TGCGCCAGCAGCTTAGCGGGAGTAACAGATACGCAGTATTTT. This encodes CASSLAGVTDTQYF.

The chain recombines TRBV7-2 with TRBJ2-7, with 12 nucleotides matching TRBD2. This CDR3 is built from 15 residues. CDR1 and CDR2 (germline): SGHTA, FQGNSA. Trimming cost V 3 bases and J 6 bases; bases outside gene matches: 6. The CDR3: CASSLIALAGGEQYF. In DNA, the CDR3 is TGTGCCAGCAGCTTGATAGCACTAGCGGGAGGCGAGCAGTACTTC. Based on the CDR3 plus reference TRBV7-2 and TRBJ2-7, the full variable domain is GAGVSQSPSNKVTEKGKDVELRCDPISGHTALYWYRQSLGQGLEFLIYFQGNSAPDKSGLPSDRFSAERTGGSVSTLTIQRTQQEDSAVYLCASSLIALAGGEQYFGPGTRLTVT.

The rearrangement uses TRBV2 and TRBJ1-1; no firm D call. The V end lost 4 bases, the J end lost 3 bases, and 12 bases lay between the germline ends. The CDR3 loop spans 14 amino acids. The germline V gene has CDR1 SNHLY and CDR2 FYNNEI. CDR3 amino acids: CASSVSQVYTEAFF. CDR3 in DNA: TGTGCCAGCAGTGTCTCCCAGGTATACACTGAAGCTTTCTTT. The full variable domain, its missing parts supplied by reference TRBV2 and TRBJ1-1, is EPEVTQTPSHQVTQMGQEVILRCVPISNHLYFYWYRQILGQKVEFLVSFYNNEISEKSEIFDDQFSVERPDGSNFTLKIRSTKLEDSAMYFCASSVSQVYTEAFFGQGTRLTVV.

The rearrangement links TRBV9 to TRBJ2-7, with a tentative D call TRBD1 (6 bases). Germline CDR1 is SGDLS and CDR2 is YYNGEE. This CDR3 is built from 14 residues. The V gene lost 0 bases and the J gene lost 2 bases, with 9 bases spanning the gap. The CDR3 nucleotides are TGTGCCAGCAGCGTAGGCCAGGGGACCTACGAGCAGTACTTC. Encoded protein: CASSVGQGTYEQYF.

The chain links TRBV9 to TRBJ1-2, with TRBD1 matching over 8 bases. CDR3 length: 18 amino acids. J lost 8 bases, V lost 4 bases, and 22 bases had no gene match. Germline lookup yields CDR1 SGDLS and CDR2 YYNGEE. For the CDR3, the DNA is TGTGCCAGCAGCACGATCACTCCGACAGGGGACCTGAAAAAGGGCTACACCTTC. It encodes CASSTITPTGDLKKGYTF.

On this clone: Relative to the germline gene, one junction end is altered; a read error may explain this. The J gene is TRBJ2-5, the V gene TRBV19; the match to TRBD2 covers 7 bases. This CDR3 region has 16 residues. Germline values: CDR1 LNHDA, CDR2 SQIVND (reference sequence). This CDR3 is CASSISAGATVEAQYF. The CDR3 DNA reads as TGTGCCAGTAGTATCTCGGCGGGAGCAACCGTAGAGGCCCAGTACTTC.

The chain carries TRBV19 and TRBJ2-7; possibly TRBD1 for D (6 bases). Germline assignment: CDR1 LNHDA and CDR2 SQIVND (reference sequence). The CDR3 loop spans 13 amino acids. The V and J ends lost 1 base and 8 bases respectively, with 12 bases between them. The CDR3 bases are TGTGCCAGTAGTATAGCTTCAGGACAGAAGCAGTACTTC. It yields the protein CASSIASGQKQYF.

This chain links TRBV7-3 with TRBJ2-3; 13 bases match TRBD2. Per the germline V gene, CDR1 is SGHTA and CDR2 is FQGTGA. The CDR3 is 18 residues long. The V gene end was trimmed by 5 bases and the J gene end by 6 bases; junction bases not matched to a gene: 14. The CDR3 reads CASSPTTPGTSGADTQYF. The CDR3 DNA is TGTGCCAGCAGCCCTACCACCCCCGGGACTAGCGGGGCCGATACGCAGTATTTT.

The V call is TRBV6-6, the J call TRBJ2-7; tentative D call: TRBD1 (6 bases). The germline CDR1 and CDR2 sequences are MNHNY and SVGAGI (reference sequence). V shed 4 bases and J shed 3 bases, with 13 bases lying between them. CDR3 length: 14 residues. The CDR3 loop is CASSSKQGFYEQYF. The CDR3 DNA is TGTGCCAGCAGTTCTAAACAGGGATTCTACGAGCAGTACTTC.

The chain recombines TRBV28 with TRBJ1-5, with a tentative D call TRBD1 (6 bases). The CDR3 runs to 16 residues. Germline V CDR1 and CDR2: MDHEN, SYDVKM. Trimming took off 3 bases at V and 1 base at J, with 13 bases between the two ends. CDR3 nucleotide sequence: TGTGCCAGCAGTTTTCCACAGGGTGGCAGCAATCAGCCCCAGCATTTT. This codes for CASSFPQGGSNQPQHF.